Listed here are 10 T cell receptor beta chains from one sample, sequenced in a study of T cell clonality in common variable immunodeficiency. Profiled with immunoSEQ multiplex PCR; TCRdb holds only in-frame clones, not every one. The sample contains about 33,000 clones, none of them singletons. What was sequenced was peripheral blood mononuclear cells. Every receptor here comes from a person aged 18 to 69 in good health.

The sample holds many counts of this clone. The read comes to an end 3 residues before the CDR3 does, leaving the germline J gene to fill in the end. The rearrangement uses TRBV2 and TRBJ1-1, with D possibly matching TRBD1 (6 bases). V gave up 11 bases and J gave up 1 base, with 14 bases separating them. The CDR3 is 13 residues long. The germline V gene encodes CDR1 SNHLY and CDR2 FYNNEI. CDR3 residues: CAGYGQWNTEAFF. The CDR3 bases that were read are TGTGCCGGTTACGGACAGTGGAACACTGAA. The variable domain in full, completed from reference TRBV2 and TRBJ1-1, reads EPEVTQTPSHQVTQMGQEVILRCVPISNHLYFYWYRQILGQKVEFLVSFYNNEISEKSEIFDDQFSVERPDGSNFTLKIRSTKLEDSAMYFCAGYGQWNTEAFFGQGTRLTVV.

Ten or more counts support this clone. The read ends 3 residues shy of where the CDR3 ends; the end is completed using the germline J gene. The V call is TRBV7-3, the J call TRBJ2-1; possibly TRBD2 for D (6 bases). CDR3 length equals 15 residues. V dropped 8 bases and J dropped 5 bases, with 19 bases sitting between them. CDR1 is SGHTA and CDR2 is FQGTGA in the germline V gene. The CDR3 region is CASSPLGGAHNEQFF. Incomplete CDR3 DNA: TGTGCCAGCTCCCCGCTGGGCGGGGCCCACAATGAG.

This clone was counted ten times or more. The read terminates 3 residues before the CDR3 end, so the remaining end is supplied by the germline J gene. V gene TRBV10-3 combines with J gene TRBJ2-2, with 7 bases matching TRBD1. Germline V lookup: CDR1 ENHRY, CDR2 SYGVKD. The CDR3 spans 16 residues. Germline trimming cut 4 bases from V and 4 bases from J; bases unmatched to any gene: 9. The covered CDR3 bases are TGTGCCATCAGTGCTCTACAGGGGACGGGCACCGGGGAG. Residues: CAISALQGTGTGE. The CDR3 as a whole reads CAISALQGTGTGELFF.

This clone was counted only a few times. From the germline J gene comes the end of the CDR3, since the read stops 3 residues before it. The chain joins TRBV30 to TRBJ1-2; tentatively, D is TRBD1 (5 bases). CDR3 length: 13 amino acids. The germline V gene has CDR1 GTSNPN and CDR2 SVGIG (reference sequence). The CDR3 bases that were read are TGTGCCTGGACGAGCGGGGGTTCCTACGAC. Its translation: CAWTSGGSYD. The entire CDR3 is CAWTSGGSYDYTF.

In its sample, this clone was seen a few times. The sequence runs out 3 residues before the end of the CDR3; the remainder is reconstructed from the germline J gene. V is TRBV7-8 and J is TRBJ1-5, with D possibly matching TRBD1 (5 bases). Looked up from germline, CDR1 is SGHVS and CDR2 is FQNEAQ. The CDR3 runs 14 residues. Trimming removed 5 bases at V and 8 bases at J, with 16 bases between. The sequenced CDR3 bases are TGTGCCAGCAGCCACCTCAGGGTCTTGGAGCCC. Translation: CASSHLRVLEP. From start to end, the CDR3 is CASSHLRVLEPQHF.

In its sample, this clone was seen many times. The read comes to an end 3 residues before the CDR3 does, leaving the germline J gene to fill in the end. V is TRBV19 and J is TRBJ2-2, with 9 bases fitting TRBD1. V shed 5 bases and J 6 bases; nucleotides not matched to a gene: 10. The CDR3 sequence is 16 residues long. In germline, CDR1 is LNHDA, CDR2 SQIVND (reference sequence). The part of the CDR3 DNA that was read is TGTGCCAGTAGTGGTAGGGGACAGGGCGGCGCCGGGGAG. Protein: CASSGRGQGGAGE. From start to end, the CDR3 is CASSGRGQGGAGELFF. The complete variable domain, with remaining parts taken from reference TRBV19 and TRBJ2-2, reads DGGITQSPKYLFRKEGQNVTLSCEQNLNHDAMYWYRQDPGQGLRLIYYSQIVNDFQKGDIAEGYSVSREKKESFPLTVTSAQKNPTAFYLCASSGRGQGGAGELFFGEGSRLTVL.

Comment on this clone: With the read ending 3 residues before the CDR3 end, the germline J gene is used to fill in that end. The chain recombines TRBV20-1 with TRBJ1-1; D is unresolved. V was pared by 2 bases and J by 3 bases, with 16 bases between. CDR3 size: 15 residues. CDR1 is DFQATT, CDR2 SNEGSKA, per germline (reference sequence). CDR3 protein: CSARPRQPLDTEAFF. CDR3 DNA (partial): TGCAGTGCTAGACCTAGGCAACCCCTGGACACTGAA.

This clone was seen only a few times. The sequence runs out 3 residues before the end of the CDR3; the remainder is reconstructed from the germline J gene. The rearrangement uses TRBV30 and TRBJ1-1; no definite D call. The CDR3 consists of 13 residues. The germline gives CDR1 GTSNPN, CDR2 SVGIG (reference sequence). The CDR3: CAWKLAGGHEAFF. The DNA read from the CDR3 is TGTGCCTGGAAACTAGCGGGAGGGCACGAG. The entire variable domain, with the rest obtained from reference TRBV30 and TRBJ1-1, is as follows: SQTIHQWPATLVQPVGSPLSLECTVEGTSNPNLYWYRQAAGRGLQLLFYSVGIGQISSEVPQNLSASRPQDRQFILSSKKLLLSDSGFYLCAWKLAGGHEAFFGQGTRLTVV.

This clone has more than one count but fewer than ten. The DNA ends 3 residues before the CDR3 does, and the rest of the CDR3 is filled in from the germline J gene. The chain recombines TRBV7-9 with TRBJ2-2; D gene uncertain. The germline CDR1 and CDR2 sequences are SEHNR and FQNEAQ (reference sequence). The CDR3 is 15 amino acids. The covered CDR3 bases are TGTGCCAGCAGCCCGAACTACCCCACTAATGAAAAG. Translating it yields CASSPNYPTNEK. In full, the CDR3 is CASSPNYPTNEKLFF.

Ten or more counts support this clone. The CDR3 extends 3 residues past the end of the read, so its final part is completed from the germline J gene. The chain employs TRBV19 and TRBJ1-5; TRBD1 might be the D (5 bases). This CDR3 is built from 13 residues. V was clipped by 9 bases and J by 0 bases, with 9 bases between them. The germline CDR1 and CDR2 sequences are LNHDA and SQIVND (reference sequence). CDR3 bases read: TGTGCCAGCCAGGGATATAGCAATCAGCCC. Residues: CASQGYSNQP. The entire CDR3 protein reads CASQGYSNQPQHF.